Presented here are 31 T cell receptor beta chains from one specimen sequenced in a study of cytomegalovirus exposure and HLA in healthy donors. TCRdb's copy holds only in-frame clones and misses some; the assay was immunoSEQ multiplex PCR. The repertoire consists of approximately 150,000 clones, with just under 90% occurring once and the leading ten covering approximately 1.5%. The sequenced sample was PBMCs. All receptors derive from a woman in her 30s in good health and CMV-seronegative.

The chain's CDR3 is CASSSTGQGNQPQHF. In nucleotides, the CDR3 is TGTGCCAGTAGTTCCACGGGACAAGGCAATCAGCCCCAGCATTTT. The chain couples TRBV19 to TRBJ1-5; tentatively, D is TRBD1 (6 bases). The CDR3 has 15 amino acids. Trimming removed 5 bases at V and 2 bases at J, with 13 bases between. Germline V CDR1 and CDR2: LNHDA, SQIVND (reference sequence). The variable domain in full, with the rest retrieved from reference TRBV19 and TRBJ1-5, is DGGITQSPKYLFRKEGQNVTLSCEQNLNHDAMYWYRQDPGQGLRLIYYSQIVNDFQKGDIAEGYSVSREKKESFPLTVTSAQKNPTAFYLCASSSTGQGNQPQHFGDGTRLSIL.

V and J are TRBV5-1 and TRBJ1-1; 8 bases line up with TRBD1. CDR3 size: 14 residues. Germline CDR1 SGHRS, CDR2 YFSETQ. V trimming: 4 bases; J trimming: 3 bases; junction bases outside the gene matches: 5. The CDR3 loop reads CASSGTGGYTEAFF. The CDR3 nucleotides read TGCGCCAGCAGCGGAACAGGGGGATACACTGAAGCTTTCTTT.

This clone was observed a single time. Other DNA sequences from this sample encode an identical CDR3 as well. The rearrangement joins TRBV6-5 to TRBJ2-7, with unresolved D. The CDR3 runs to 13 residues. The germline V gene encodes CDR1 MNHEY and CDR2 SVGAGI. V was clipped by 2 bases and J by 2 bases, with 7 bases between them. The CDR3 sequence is CASSYGGTYEQYF. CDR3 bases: TGTGCCAGCAGTTACGGCGGTACCTACGAGCAGTACTTC.

For the CDR3, the DNA is TGTGCCAGCAGTTTTGCAGGGAACTATGGCTACACCTTC. It specifies CASSFAGNYGYTF. The genes are TRBV27 and TRBJ1-2; D is possibly TRBD1 (5 bases). Germline loops: CDR1 MNHEY, CDR2 SMNVEV (reference sequence). V lost 3 bases to trimming and J lost 2 bases, with 7 bases between them. The CDR3 covers 13 residues.

The DNA for the CDR3 is TGTGCCAGCAGCTCCCAGGGGACAGGGGGCTACGAGCAGTACTTC. Translated: CASSSQGTGGYEQYF. This chain uses TRBV7-6 with TRBJ2-7; 11 bases map to TRBD1. The CDR3 spans 15 residues. CDR1 is SGHVS, CDR2 FNYEAQ, per germline. V dropped 4 bases and J dropped 3; count of bases not matched to a gene: 5.

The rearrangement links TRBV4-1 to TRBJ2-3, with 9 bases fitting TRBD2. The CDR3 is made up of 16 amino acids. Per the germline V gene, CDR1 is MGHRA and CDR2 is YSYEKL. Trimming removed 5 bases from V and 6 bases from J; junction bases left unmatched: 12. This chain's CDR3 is CASSDSPGLASDTQYF. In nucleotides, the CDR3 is TGCGCCAGCAGCGACTCCCCGGGACTAGCAAGCGATACGCAGTATTTT.

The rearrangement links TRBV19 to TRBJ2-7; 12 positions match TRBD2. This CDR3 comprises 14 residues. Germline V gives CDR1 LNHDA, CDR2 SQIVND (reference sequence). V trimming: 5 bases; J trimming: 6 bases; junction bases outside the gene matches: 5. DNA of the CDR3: TGTGCCAGTAGTCTAATGGGACTAGCGGGCGAGCAGTACTTC. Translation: CASSLMGLAGEQYF. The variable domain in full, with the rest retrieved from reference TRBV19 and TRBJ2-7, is DGGITQSPKYLFRKEGQNVTLSCEQNLNHDAMYWYRQDPGQGLRLIYYSQIVNDFQKGDIAEGYSVSREKKESFPLTVTSAQKNPTAFYLCASSLMGLAGEQYFGPGTRLTVT.

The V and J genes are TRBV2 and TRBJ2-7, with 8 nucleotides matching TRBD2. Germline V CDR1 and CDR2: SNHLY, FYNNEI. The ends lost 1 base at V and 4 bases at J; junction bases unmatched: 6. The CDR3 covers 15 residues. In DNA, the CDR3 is TGTGCCAGCAGTGAAGAGGTTCGGGGGGGATACGAGCAGTACTTC. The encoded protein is CASSEEVRGGYEQYF.

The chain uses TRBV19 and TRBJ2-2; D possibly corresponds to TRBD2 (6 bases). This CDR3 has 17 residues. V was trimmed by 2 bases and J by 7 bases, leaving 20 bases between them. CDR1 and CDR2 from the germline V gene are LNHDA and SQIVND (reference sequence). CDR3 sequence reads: CASSISPEEGHDGELFF. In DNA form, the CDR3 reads TGTGCCAGTAGTATATCGCCCGAGGAGGGGCATGACGGGGAGCTGTTTTTT.

The CDR3 region has the DNA TGCGCCAGCAGCTTGACAGGATCCAATCAGCCCCAGCATTTT. It encodes CASSLTGSNQPQHF. V is TRBV5-1 and J is TRBJ1-5; the D gene is possibly TRBD1 (5 bases). Trimming took 1 base from V and 3 from J, leaving 8 bases between them. The germline CDR1 and CDR2 sequences are SGHRS and YFSETQ. The CDR3 length is 14 residues.

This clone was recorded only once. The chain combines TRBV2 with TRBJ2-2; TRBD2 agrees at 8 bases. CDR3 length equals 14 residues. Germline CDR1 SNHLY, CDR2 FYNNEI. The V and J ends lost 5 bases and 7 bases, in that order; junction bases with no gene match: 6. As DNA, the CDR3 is TGTGCCAGCAGTACGGGACTAGGGTACGGGGAGCTGTTTTTT. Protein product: CASSTGLGYGELFF.

The CDR3 spells CASSGQFYGYTF. The CDR3 DNA follows: TGTGCCAGCAGCGGACAGTTCTATGGCTACACCTTC. This chain uses TRBV5-4 with TRBJ1-2; possibly TRBD1 for D (6 bases). Trimming removed 4 bases at V and 4 bases at J, with 8 bases between. The CDR3 is 12 residues long. CDR1 is SGHNT and CDR2 is YYREEE in the germline V gene (reference sequence).

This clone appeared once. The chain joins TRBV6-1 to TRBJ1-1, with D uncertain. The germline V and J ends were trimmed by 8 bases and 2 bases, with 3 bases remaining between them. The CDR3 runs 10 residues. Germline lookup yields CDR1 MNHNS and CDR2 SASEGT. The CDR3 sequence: CASLNTEAFF. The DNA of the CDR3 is TGTGCCAGCTTAAACACTGAAGCTTTCTTT.

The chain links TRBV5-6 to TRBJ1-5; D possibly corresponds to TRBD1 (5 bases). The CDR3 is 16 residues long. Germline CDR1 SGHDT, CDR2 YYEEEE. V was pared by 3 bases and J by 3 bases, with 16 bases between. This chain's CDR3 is CASSWGGTRYNQPQHF. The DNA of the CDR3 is TGTGCCAGCAGCTGGGGGGGGACCCGTTACAATCAGCCCCAGCATTTT.

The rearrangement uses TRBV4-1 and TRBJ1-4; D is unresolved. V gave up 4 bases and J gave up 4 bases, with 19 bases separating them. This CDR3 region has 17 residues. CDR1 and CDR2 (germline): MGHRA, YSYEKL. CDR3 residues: CASSRVIQAYGNEKLFF. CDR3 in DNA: TGCGCCAGCAGCCGAGTTATTCAGGCATACGGTAATGAAAAACTGTTTTTT.

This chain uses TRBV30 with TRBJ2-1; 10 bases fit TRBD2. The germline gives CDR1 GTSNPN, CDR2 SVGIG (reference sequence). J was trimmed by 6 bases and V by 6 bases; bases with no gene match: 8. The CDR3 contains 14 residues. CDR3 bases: TGTGCCTGCCCCCTAGCGGGGGTGATCAATGAGCAGTTCTTC. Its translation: CACPLAGVINEQFF.

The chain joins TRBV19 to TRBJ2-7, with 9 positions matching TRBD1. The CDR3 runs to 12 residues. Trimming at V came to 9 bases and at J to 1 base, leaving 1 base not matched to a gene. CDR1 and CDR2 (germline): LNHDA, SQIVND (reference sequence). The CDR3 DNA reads TGTGCCAGCGGACAGGGGTCCTACGAGCAGTACTTC. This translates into CASGQGSYEQYF.

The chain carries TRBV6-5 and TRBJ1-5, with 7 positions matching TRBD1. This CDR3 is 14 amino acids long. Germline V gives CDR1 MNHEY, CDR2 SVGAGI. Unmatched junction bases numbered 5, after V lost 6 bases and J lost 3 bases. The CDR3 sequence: CASRSGGNNQPQHF. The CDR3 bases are TGTGCCAGCAGGTCAGGGGGGAACAATCAGCCCCAGCATTTT.

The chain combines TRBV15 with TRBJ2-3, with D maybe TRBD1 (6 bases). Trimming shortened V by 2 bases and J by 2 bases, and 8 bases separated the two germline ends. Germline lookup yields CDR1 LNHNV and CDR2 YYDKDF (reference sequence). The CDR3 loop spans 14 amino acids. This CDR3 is CATSRQGSTDTQYF. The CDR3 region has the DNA TGTGCCACCAGCAGACAGGGGTCCACAGATACGCAGTATTTT. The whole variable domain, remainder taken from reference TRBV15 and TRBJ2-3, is DAMVIQNPRYQVTQFGKPVTLSCSQTLNHNVMYWYQQKSSQAPKLLFHYYDKDFNNEADTPDNFQSRRPNTSFCFLDIRSPGLGDTAMYLCATSRQGSTDTQYFGPGTRLTVL.

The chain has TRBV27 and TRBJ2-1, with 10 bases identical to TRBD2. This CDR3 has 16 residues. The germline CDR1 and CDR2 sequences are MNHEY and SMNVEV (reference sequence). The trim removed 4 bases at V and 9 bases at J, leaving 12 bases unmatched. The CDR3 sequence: CASSYSAAGGGSEQFF. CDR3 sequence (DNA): TGTGCCAGCAGTTACTCGGCAGCGGGGGGGGGCAGTGAGCAGTTCTTC.

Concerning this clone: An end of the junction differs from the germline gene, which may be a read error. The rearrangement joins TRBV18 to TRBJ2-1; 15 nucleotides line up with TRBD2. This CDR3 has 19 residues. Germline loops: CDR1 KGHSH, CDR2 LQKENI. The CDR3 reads CASSPQGTSGGPSFNEQFF. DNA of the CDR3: TGTGCCAGCTCACCCCAAGGGACTAGCGGGGGGCCCTCCTTCAATGAGCAGTTCTTC.

For the CDR3, the DNA is TGCGCCAGCAGCCAAGAACCAACAGGGTATAATGAAAAACTGTTTTTT. Translating gives CASSQEPTGYNEKLFF. The chain joins TRBV4-1 to TRBJ1-4; possible D gene TRBD1, 6 bases. This CDR3 spans 16 amino acids. Germline CDR1 MGHRA, CDR2 YSYEKL. Trimming cost V 0 bases and J 4 bases, with 12 bases left between them.

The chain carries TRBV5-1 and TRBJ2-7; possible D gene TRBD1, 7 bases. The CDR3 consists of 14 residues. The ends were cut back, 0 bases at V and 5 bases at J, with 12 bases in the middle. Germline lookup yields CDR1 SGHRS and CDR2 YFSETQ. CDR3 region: CASSLDRGGHEQYF. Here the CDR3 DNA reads TGCGCCAGCAGCTTGGACAGGGGAGGCCACGAGCAGTACTTC.

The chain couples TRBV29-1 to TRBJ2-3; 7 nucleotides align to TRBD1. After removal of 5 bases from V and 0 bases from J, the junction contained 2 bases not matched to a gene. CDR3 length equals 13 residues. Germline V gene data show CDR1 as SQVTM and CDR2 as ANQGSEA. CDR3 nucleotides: TGCAGCGTTATACAGGGGAGCACAGATACGCAGTATTTT. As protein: CSVIQGSTDTQYF.

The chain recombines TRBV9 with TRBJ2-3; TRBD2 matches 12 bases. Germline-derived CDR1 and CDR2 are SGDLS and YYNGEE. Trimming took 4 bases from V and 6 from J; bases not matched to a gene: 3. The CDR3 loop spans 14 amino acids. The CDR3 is CASSRTSGGDTQYF. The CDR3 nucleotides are TGTGCCAGCAGCCGAACTAGCGGGGGGGATACGCAGTATTTT.

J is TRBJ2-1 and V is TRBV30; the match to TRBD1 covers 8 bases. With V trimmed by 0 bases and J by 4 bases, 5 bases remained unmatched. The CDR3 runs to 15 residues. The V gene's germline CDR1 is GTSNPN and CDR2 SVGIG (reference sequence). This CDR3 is CAWSVGQGRYNEQFF. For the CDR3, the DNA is TGTGCCTGGAGTGTTGGACAGGGAAGATACAATGAGCAGTTCTTC.

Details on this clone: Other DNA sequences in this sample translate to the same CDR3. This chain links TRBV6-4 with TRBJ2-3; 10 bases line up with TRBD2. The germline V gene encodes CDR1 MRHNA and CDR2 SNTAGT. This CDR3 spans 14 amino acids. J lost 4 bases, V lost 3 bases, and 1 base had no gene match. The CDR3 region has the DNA TGTGCCAGCAGTGAAAGCGGGGGGGCAGATACGCAGTATTTT. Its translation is CASSESGGADTQYF.

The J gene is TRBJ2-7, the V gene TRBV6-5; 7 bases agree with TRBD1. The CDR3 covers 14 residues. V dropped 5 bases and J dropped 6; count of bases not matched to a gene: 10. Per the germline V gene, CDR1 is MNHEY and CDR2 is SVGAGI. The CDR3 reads CASSKGRGSFEQYF. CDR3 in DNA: TGTGCCAGCAGTAAAGGCAGGGGGTCATTCGAGCAGTACTTC.

CDR3 DNA sequence: TGCGCCAGCAGCTTATATGGACAGAACACTGAAGCTTTCTTT. Encoded protein: CASSLYGQNTEAFF. The V and J genes are TRBV5-1 and TRBJ1-1; a weak D match, TRBD1 (5 bases). The CDR3 extends over 14 amino acids. The V gene's germline CDR1 is SGHRS and CDR2 YFSETQ. V was pared by 2 bases and J by 1 base, with 9 bases between.

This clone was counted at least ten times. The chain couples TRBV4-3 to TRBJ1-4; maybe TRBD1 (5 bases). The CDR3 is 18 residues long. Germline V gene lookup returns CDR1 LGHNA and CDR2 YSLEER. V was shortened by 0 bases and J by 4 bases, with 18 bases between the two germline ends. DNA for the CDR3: TGCGCCAGCAGCCAAGATCGAAGAGGACAAGGCCTTAATGAAAAACTGTTTTTT. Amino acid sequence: CASSQDRRGQGLNEKLFF.

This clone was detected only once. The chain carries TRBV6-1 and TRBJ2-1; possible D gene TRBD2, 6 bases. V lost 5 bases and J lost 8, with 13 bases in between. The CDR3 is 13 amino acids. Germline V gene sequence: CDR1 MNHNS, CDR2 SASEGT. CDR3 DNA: TGTGCCAGCAGTAGTGGGGGGTCGGATGAGCAGTTCTTC. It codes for CASSSGGSDEQFF.